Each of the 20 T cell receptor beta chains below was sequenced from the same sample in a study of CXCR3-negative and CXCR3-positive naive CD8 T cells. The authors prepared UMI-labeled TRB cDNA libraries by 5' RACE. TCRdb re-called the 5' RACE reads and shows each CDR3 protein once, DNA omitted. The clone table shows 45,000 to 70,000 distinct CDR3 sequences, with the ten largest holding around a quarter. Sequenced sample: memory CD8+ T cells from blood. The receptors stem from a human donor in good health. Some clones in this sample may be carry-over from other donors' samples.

CDR3 region: CASSYWGQGAKETQYF. The rearrangement links TRBV7-9 to TRBJ2-5; as DNA is missing, the TRBD1 call by TCRdb cannot be tested. The CDR3 is 16 amino acids. Germline values: CDR1 SEHNR, CDR2 FQNEAQ (reference sequence).

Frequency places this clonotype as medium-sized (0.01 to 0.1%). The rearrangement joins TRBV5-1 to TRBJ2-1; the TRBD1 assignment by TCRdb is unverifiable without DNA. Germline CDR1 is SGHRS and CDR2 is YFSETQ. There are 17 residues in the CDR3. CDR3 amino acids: CASSLEGAGSSYNEQFF.

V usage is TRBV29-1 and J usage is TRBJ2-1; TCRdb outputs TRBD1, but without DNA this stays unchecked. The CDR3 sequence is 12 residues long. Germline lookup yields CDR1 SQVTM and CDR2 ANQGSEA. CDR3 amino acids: CSVEDQGPEQFF.

CDR3 sequence reads: CASSLGPTTITWNEQFF. The chain employs TRBV11-2 and TRBJ2-1; the TCRdb D gene call, TRBD1, has no DNA to confirm it. CDR1 is SGHAT, CDR2 FQNNGV, per germline. The CDR3 covers 17 residues. Using reference TRBV11-2 and TRBJ2-1 for the parts outside the CDR3, the full variable domain is EAGVAQSPRYKIIEKRQSVAFWCNPISGHATLYWYQQILGQGPKLLIQFQNNGVVDDSQLPKDRFSAERLKGVDSTLKIQPAKLEDSAVYLCASSLGPTTITWNEQFFGPGTRLTVL.

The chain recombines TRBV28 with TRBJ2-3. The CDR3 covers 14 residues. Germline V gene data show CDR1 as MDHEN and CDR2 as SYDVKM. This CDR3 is CASSPDFSTDTQYF.

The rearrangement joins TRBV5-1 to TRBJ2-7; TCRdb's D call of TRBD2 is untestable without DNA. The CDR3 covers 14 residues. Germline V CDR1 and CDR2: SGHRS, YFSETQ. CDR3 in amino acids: CASSLTGLSYEQYF. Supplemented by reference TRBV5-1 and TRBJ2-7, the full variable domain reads KAGVTQTPRYLIKTRGQQVTLSCSPISGHRSVSWYQQTPGQGLQFLFEYFSETQRNKGNFPGRFSGRQFSNSRSEMNVSTLELGDSALYLCASSLTGLSYEQYFGPGTRLTVT.

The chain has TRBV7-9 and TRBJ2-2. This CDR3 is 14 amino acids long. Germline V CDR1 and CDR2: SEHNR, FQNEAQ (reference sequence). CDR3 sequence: CASSGQFLTGELFF. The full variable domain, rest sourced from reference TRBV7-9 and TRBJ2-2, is DTGVSQNPRHKITKRGQNVTFRCDPISEHNRLYWYRQTLGQGPEFLTYFQNEAQLEKSRLLSDRFSAERPKGSFSTLEIQRTEQGDSAMYLCASSGQFLTGELFFGEGSRLTVL.

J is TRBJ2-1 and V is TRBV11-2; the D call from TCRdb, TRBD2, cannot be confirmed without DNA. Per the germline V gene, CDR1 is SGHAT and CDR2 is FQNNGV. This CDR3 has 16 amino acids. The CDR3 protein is CASSLELAGHYNEQFF.

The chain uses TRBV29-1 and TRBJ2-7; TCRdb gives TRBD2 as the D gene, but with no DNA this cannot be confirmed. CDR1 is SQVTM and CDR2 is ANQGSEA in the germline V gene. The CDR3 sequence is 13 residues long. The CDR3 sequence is CSVEEVPGSEQYF.

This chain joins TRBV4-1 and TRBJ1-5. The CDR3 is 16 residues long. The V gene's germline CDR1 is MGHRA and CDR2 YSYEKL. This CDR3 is CASSQEFGGLSWPQHF.

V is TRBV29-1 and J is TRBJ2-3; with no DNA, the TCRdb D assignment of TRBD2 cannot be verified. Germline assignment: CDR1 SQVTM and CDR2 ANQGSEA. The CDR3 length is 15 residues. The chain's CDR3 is CSVQLAGVEDVTQYF.

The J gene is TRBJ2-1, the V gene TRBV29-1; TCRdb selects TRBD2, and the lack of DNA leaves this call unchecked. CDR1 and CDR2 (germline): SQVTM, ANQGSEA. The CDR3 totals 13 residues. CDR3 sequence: CSVKTSGRHEQFF.

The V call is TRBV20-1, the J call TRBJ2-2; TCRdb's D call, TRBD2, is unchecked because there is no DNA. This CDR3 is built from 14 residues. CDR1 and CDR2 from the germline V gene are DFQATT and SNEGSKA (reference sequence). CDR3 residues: CSAKAGGDTGELFF.

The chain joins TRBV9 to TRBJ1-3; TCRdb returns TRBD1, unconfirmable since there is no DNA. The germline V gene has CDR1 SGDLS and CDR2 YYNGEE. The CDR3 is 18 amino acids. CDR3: CASSTNRDTRLGGNTIYF.

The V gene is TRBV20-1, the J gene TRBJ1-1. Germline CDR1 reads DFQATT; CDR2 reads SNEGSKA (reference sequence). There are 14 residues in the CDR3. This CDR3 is CSATGENSNTEAFF.

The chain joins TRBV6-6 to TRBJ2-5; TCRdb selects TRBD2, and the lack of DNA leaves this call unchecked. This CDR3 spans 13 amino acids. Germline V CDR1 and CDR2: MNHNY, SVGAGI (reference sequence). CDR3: CATRGWGQETQYF.

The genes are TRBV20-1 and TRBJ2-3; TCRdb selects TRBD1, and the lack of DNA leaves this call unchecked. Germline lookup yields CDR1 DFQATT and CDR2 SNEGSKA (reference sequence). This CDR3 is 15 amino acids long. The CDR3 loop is CSATLGSGGADTQYF.

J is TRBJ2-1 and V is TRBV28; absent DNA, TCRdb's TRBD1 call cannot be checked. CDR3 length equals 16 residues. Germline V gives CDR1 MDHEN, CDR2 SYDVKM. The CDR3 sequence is CASSLWGQGGYNEQFF.

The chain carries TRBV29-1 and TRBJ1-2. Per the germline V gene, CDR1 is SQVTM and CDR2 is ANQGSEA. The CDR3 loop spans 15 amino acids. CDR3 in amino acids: CSVEGPGDYSYGYTF. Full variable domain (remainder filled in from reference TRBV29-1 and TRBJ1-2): SAVISQKPSRDICQRGTSLTIQCQVDSQVTMMFWYRQQPGQSLTLIATANQGSEATYESGFVIDKFPISRPNLTFSTLTVSNMSPEDSSIYLCSVEGPGDYSYGYTFGSGTRLTVV.

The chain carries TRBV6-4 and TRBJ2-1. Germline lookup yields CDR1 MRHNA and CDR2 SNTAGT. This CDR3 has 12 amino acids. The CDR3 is CASSDRDNEQFF.